A selection of T cell receptor beta chains follows, all from one sample in a study of blood T cell repertoires in COVID-19. Sequencing used immunoSEQ multiplex PCR; TCRdb keeps in-frame clones, though not all of them. The data contain more than 85,000 clones, approximately 81% of them singletons. The specimen was peripheral blood. The receptors were gathered from a man older than 75 with active or convalescent COVID-19. Each CDR3 is given without its conserved first and last residue. A D gene is named only where the DNA matches it firmly.

>TRBJ1-6|NA|TRBV12-2
ASRSRADPLH
>TRBJ2-2|TRBD2|TRBV28
ASVAGGRVTGELF
>TRBJ2-3|NA|TRBV30
AGFYRDSDTDTQY
>TRBJ2-1|TRBD2|TRBV7-2
ASSLRRGGSYNEQF
>TRBJ1-5|NA|TRBV5-4
ASSHGGIPNQPQH
>TRBJ1-2|NA|TRBV3-1/TRBV3-2
ASSPAGSSPYGYT
>TRBJ1-5|NA|TRBV28
ASITAGFYQPQH
>TRBJ1-1|TRBD1|TRBV2
ASRGTASMNTEAF
>TRBJ1-6|NA|TRBV21-1
ASSFNWTGRSSPLH
>TRBJ2-3|TRBD1|TRBV19
ASSIGTGGTDTQY
>TRBJ1-3|NA|TRBV28
ASSPGQLNTIY
>TRBJ2-1|NA|TRBV7-2
ASSLATPVHAL
>TRBJ1-1|NA|TRBV11-2
ASSPQQGEKNTEAF
>TRBJ2-2|NA|TRBV10-2
ASSELRVPGELF
>TRBJ1-5|TRBD1|TRBV18
ASSPVGTGDQPQH
>TRBJ1-5|TRBD1|TRBV19
ASSMGTGYSNQPQH
>TRBJ1-5|NA|TRBV5-1
ASSSWGLLGQPQH
>TRBJ2-7|NA|TRBV4-3
ASSQDPGNRDEQY
>TRBJ1-1|NA|TRBV7-8
ASSPGRFRLEAF
>TRBJ2-5|NA|TRBV7-7
ASSQRGTPQETQY
>TRBJ2-5|NA|TRBV15
ATSRDGLQRPRETQY
>TRBJ1-2|NA|TRBV11-2
ASSPGQIGYT
>TRBJ2-1|TRBD2|TRBV19
ASSIDWSGGLNEQF
>TRBJ1-6|NA|TRBV19
ASSIGRGQRPSPLH
>TRBJ1-1|NA|TRBV7-2
ASSSQGQFEAF